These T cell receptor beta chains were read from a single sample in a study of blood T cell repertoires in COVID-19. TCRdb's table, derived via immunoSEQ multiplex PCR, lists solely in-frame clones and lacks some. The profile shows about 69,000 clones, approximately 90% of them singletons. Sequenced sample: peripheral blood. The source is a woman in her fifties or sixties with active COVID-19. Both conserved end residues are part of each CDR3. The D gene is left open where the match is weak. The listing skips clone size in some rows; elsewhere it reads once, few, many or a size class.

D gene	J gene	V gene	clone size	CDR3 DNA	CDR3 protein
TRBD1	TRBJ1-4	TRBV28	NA	TGTGCCAGCAGTTTCTCCAGATACAGGGGGCGTCCACATACTAATGAAAAACTGTTTTTT	CASSFSRYRGRPHTNEKLFF
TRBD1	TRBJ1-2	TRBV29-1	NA	TGCAGCGCGGGATCGGGACAGCTGTATGGCTACACCTTC	CSAGSGQLYGYTF
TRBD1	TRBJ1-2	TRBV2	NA	TGTGCCAGCAGTGAACGGGCAGGGGGGACCTATGGCTACACCTTC	CASSERAGGTYGYTF
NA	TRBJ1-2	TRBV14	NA	TGTGCCAGCAGCCACACTCGGAGGGAGGGCTACACCTTC	CASSHTRREGYTF
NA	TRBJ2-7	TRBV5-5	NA	TGTGCCAGCAGCTTGGTTCCGCAAGCGAGGCAGTACTTC	CASSLVPQARQYF
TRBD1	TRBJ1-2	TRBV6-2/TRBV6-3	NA	TGTGCCAGCAACCCGTCACAGGGGGCGTCTGGCTACACCTTC	CASNPSQGASGYTF
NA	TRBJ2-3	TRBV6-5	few	TGTGCCAGCAGACAGGATGTATCATCAGATACGCAGTATTTT	CASRQDVSSDTQYF
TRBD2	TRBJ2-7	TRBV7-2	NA	TGTGCCAGCAGCTGGACTAGCGGGGAGTACGAGCAGTACTTC	CASSWTSGEYEQYF
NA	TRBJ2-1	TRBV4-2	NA	TGTGCCAGCAGCCAAGTAGGAGGGGCCCTCGCCTACAATGAGCAGTTCTTC	CASSQVGGALAYNEQFF
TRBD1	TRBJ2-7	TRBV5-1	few	TGCGCCAGCAGCTCCGGGACAGGCTACGAGCAGTACTTC	CASSSGTGYEQYF
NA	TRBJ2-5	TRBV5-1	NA	TGCGCCAGCAGCTTGCAGAATCCAATTCTGTACCAAGAGACCCAGTACTTC	CASSLQNPILYQETQYF
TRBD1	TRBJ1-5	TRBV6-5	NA	TGTGCCTGTGTCCCGGGACAGGAGTATCAGCCCCAGCATTTT	CACVPGQEYQPQHF
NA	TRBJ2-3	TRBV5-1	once	TGCGCCAGCAGCCCTCGGGGAGTAGATACGCAGTATTTT	CASSPRGVDTQYF
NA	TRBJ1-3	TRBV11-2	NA	TGTGCCAGCAGCCGGCGGAACACCATATATTTT	CASSRRNTIYF
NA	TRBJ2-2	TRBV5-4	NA	TGTGCCAGCAGCTTAAACCCCCAACGGGGCACCGGGGAGCTGTTTTTT	CASSLNPQRGTGELFF
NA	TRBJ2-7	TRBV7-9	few	TGTGCCACCGTTGCGGGTGGCTACGAGCAGTACTTC	CATVAGGYEQYF
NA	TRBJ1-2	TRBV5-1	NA	TGCGCCAGCAGCTCGGACAATCTTGGCTACACCTTC	CASSSDNLGYTF
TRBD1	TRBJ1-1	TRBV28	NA	TGTGCCAGCGGACAGGGACAGGTGGGGGACACTGAAGCTTTCTTT	CASGQGQVGDTEAFF
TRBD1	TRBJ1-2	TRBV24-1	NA	TGTGCCACCAGTAAAGACAGGGTTGGCTACACCTTC	CATSKDRVGYTF
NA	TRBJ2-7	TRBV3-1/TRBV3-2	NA	TGTGCCAGCAGCCAAGTTTCCGGTTTTGCCTACGAGCAGTACTTC	CASSQVSGFAYEQYF
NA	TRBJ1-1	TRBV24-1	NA	TGTGCCACCAGTCCGGACCGGGGGACTGAAGCTTTCTTT	CATSPDRGTEAFF
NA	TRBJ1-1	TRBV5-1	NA	TGCGCCAGCAGCTCGGGAGGGGGATGGACTGAAGCTTTCTTT	CASSSGGGWTEAFF
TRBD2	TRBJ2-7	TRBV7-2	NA	TGTGCCAGCAGCTTGGGGGGGGTAAGCTCCTACGAGCAGTACTTC	CASSLGGVSSYEQYF
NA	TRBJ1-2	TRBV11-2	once	TGTGCCAGCAGCTTAGGTGCTCGGGGGTATGGCTACACCTTC	CASSLGARGYGYTF
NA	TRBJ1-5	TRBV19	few	TGTGCCAGTAGTATAGGGACTAATAATCAGCCCCAGCATTTT	CASSIGTNNQPQHF
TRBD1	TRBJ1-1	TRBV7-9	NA	TGTGCCAGCAGCTTAGCGGTGGGACAGGGGGACACTGAAGCTTTCTTT	CASSLAVGQGDTEAFF
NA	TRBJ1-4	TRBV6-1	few	TGTGCCAGCAGTGAAGCGCTAAGAGGGTTTAGCGAAAAACTGTTTTTT	CASSEALRGFSEKLFF
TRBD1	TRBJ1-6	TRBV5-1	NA	TGCGCCAGCAGCTATCGGGACAGGGACTCACCCCTCCACTTT	CASSYRDRDSPLHF
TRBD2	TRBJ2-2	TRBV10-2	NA	TGCGCCAGCAGGGTAGCGGGAGGGCCGGGCGGGGAGCTGTTTTTT	CASRVAGGPGGELFF
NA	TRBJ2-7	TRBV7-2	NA	TGTGCCAGCAGCACGCAGGGAGGCGTGTACGAGCAGTACTTC	CASSTQGGVYEQYF
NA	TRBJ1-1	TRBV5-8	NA	TGTGCCAGCAGCTTGTTTGGGGGGGGAGGGACTGAAGCTTTCTTT	CASSLFGGGGTEAFF
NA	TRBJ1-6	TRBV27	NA	TGTGCCAGCAGTTTACCGAAAGGGGGTCGCTATAATTCACCCCTCCACTTT	CASSLPKGGRYNSPLHF
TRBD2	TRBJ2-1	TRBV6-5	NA	TGTGCCAGCAGTTACACTAGCGGTTACAATGAGCAGTTCTTC	CASSYTSGYNEQFF
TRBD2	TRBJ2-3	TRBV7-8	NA	TGTGCCAGCAGCCCGCGGACTAGCGGGAGTGAGGTCGCAGATACGCAGTATTTT	CASSPRTSGSEVADTQYF
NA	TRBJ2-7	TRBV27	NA	TGTGCCAGCGGGAGCTCCTACGAGCAGTACTTC	CASGSSYEQYF
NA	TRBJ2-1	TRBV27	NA	TGTGCCAGCAGTTTGAGTAGCGAGAATGAGCAGTTCTTC	CASSLSSENEQFF
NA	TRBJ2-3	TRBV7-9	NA	TGTGCCAGCAGCTTAGGGGGCCTAGGGGCAGATACGCAGTATTTT	CASSLGGLGADTQYF
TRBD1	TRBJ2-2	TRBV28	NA	TGTGCCAGCAGTTTCCTCGGGACAGCTAACACCGGGGAGCTGTTTTTT	CASSFLGTANTGELFF
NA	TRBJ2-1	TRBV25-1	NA	TGTGCCAGCAGTGAATATAAGGAGGGGAAAGGATGGAATGAGCAGTTCTTC	CASSEYKEGKGWNEQFF
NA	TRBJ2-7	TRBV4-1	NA	TGCGCCAGCAGCTCCTTCGACGAGCAGTACTTC	CASSSFDEQYF
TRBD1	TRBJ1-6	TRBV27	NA	TGTGCCAGCAGTTCGGGACAGGGTAGCTCACCCCTCCACTTT	CASSSGQGSSPLHF
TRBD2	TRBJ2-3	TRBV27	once	TGTGCCAGCAGGAAGTCGGGGGGAGGCACAGATACGCAGTATTTT	CASRKSGGGTDTQYF
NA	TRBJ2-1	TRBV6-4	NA	TGTGCCAGCAGGAGGAGTAGGGGTTGCCTGGTCCACAATGAGCAGTTCTTC	CASRRSRGCLVHNEQFF
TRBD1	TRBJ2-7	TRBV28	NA	TGTGCCAGCAGTTATCAGGGGGCAAGCTACGAGCAGTACTTC	CASSYQGASYEQYF
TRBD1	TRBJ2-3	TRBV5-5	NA	TGTGCCAGCAGCTTGGCTACAGGGGGCGAAGATACGCAGTATTTT	CASSLATGGEDTQYF
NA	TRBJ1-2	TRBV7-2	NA	TGTGCCAGCAGCTTAGCCTTAGCGCGGGGCGATGGCTACACCTTC	CASSLALARGDGYTF